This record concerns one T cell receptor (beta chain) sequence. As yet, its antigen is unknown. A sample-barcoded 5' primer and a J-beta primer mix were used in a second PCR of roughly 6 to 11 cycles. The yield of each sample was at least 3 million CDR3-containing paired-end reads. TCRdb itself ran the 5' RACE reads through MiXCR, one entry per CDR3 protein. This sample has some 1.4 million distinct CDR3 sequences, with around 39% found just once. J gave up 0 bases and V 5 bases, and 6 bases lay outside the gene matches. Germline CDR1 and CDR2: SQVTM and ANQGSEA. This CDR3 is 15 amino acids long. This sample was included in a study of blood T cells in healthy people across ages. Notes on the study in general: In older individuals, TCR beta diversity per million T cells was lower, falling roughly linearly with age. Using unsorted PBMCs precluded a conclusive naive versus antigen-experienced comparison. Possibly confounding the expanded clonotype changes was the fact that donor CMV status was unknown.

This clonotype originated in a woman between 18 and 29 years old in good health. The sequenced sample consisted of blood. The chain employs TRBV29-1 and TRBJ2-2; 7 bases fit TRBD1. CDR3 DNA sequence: TGCAGCGTTTATACAGGGGATCCGAACACCGGGGAGCTGTTTTTT. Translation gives CSVYTGDPNTGELFF.